This TCR beta chain was sequenced for a study of blood T cell repertoires in COVID-19. Germline V gene lookup returns CDR1 MNHNS and CDR2 SASEGT. The CDR3 contains 14 residues. As regards this clone: The junction departs from the called germline gene at one end, perhaps through a read error.

The repertoire was sequenced with immunoSEQ multiplex PCR; TCRdb's copy has only in-frame clones and lacks some. The table shows about 240,000 clones, with approximately 86% occurring only once. This chain uses TRBV6-1 with TRBJ2-2; D gene ambiguous. This clonotype was obtained from a woman aged 40 to 50 with acute COVID-19. The specimen was PBMCs or T cells enriched from blood (not recorded which). The CDR3 reads CASREGLVAGELFF. The CDR3 DNA sequence: TGTGCCAGCAGGGAAGGGCTAGTGGCCGGGGAGCTGTTTTTT.